Listed below are T cell receptor beta chains from one sample, sequenced in a study of blood T cell repertoires in COVID-19. This table comes from immunoSEQ multiplex PCR, and its TCRdb copy is limited to in-frame clones, with some not included. This sample has a few hundred thousand clones, with around 89% found just once. Sequencing used peripheral blood. Receptor source: a woman aged 55-69 years with COVID-19, enrolled during active disease. CDR3s include the opening cysteine and the closing phenylalanine or tryptophan. Fields, in order: V gene, J gene, CDR3 protein.

TRBV7-8	TRBJ2-2	CASSFTGTGSTGELFF
TRBV13	TRBJ2-1	CAGGPRTTSGGAGYNEQFF
TRBV6-5	TRBJ1-1	CASSSQGALNTEAFF
TRBV6-2/TRBV6-3	TRBJ2-2	CASSSLAGDTGELFF
TRBV6-5	TRBJ1-2	CASSISAGQGYTF
TRBV3-1/TRBV3-2	TRBJ2-3	CASQETDTQYF
TRBV5-1	TRBJ2-6	CASSWRLAGNSGANVLTF
TRBV29-1	TRBJ1-2	CSVDWRTNYGYTF
TRBV7-2	TRBJ2-1	CASSPGLPSYNEQFF
TRBV9	TRBJ1-4	CASSVTQGEKLFF
TRBV7-7	TRBJ2-5	CASSPTRTGIFETQYF
TRBV19	TRBJ1-1	CASSIVLRGNTEAFF
TRBV18	TRBJ1-1	CASSETGTGGTEAFF
TRBV7-8	TRBJ1-1	CASSLIQGNTEAFF
TRBV30	TRBJ1-2	CAWSVRGYGYTF
TRBV18	TRBJ2-3	CASSPGLAGVLITDTQYF
TRBV11-2	TRBJ2-3	CASSLLRLGLASTDTQYF
TRBV5-1	TRBJ1-5	CASSLSSNQPQHF
TRBV3-1/TRBV3-2	TRBJ1-1	CASLGLPNTEAFF
TRBV7-2	TRBJ1-1	CASSFPGGEAFF
TRBV5-4	TRBJ2-6	CASSLNRDRIPPGANVLTF
TRBV5-5	TRBJ1-2	CASSPDRGSYGYTF
TRBV4-2	TRBJ1-6	CASSQDTGYNSPLHF
TRBV12-3/TRBV12-4	TRBJ1-2	CASSPLSTNGYTF
TRBV6-2/TRBV6-3	TRBJ1-3	CASSYFLSSGNTIYF
TRBV7-6	TRBJ2-7	CASSLSGRGTYEQYF
TRBV7-2	TRBJ1-5	CASSFNGGGNQPQHF
TRBV6-1	TRBJ1-3	CASSESGYNTIYF
TRBV4-2	TRBJ2-3	CASSQVSGGGTDTQYF
TRBV7-8	TRBJ2-2	CASSTRDYNTGELFF
TRBV19	TRBJ1-2	CASSSRDRVNYGYTF
TRBV5-6	TRBJ1-6	CASSTLTGYSYNSPLHF
TRBV25-1	TRBJ1-4	CASSESGTGVKEKLFF
TRBV4-3	TRBJ1-1	CASSQGRQGPEWTEAFF
TRBV11-2	TRBJ1-1	CASSSGQGALSMDTEAFF
TRBV6-5	TRBJ1-2	CASRGTGGGGYTF
TRBV18	TRBJ1-1	CASSPFGADTEAFF
TRBV4-3	TRBJ1-1	CASSHETGGTEAFF
TRBV4-1	TRBJ2-4	CASSRAGGTGTNIQYF
TRBV5-1	TRBJ2-1	CASSTGQGGEQFF
TRBV19	TRBJ1-5	CATGTGINQPQHF
TRBV7-2	TRBJ2-1	CASSPQGRSYNEQFF
TRBV15	TRBJ2-2	CATSKLAGGLTGELFF
TRBV6-5	TRBJ1-2	CASNGGQRTVVGYTF
TRBV9	TRBJ2-2	CASRQGAGGELFF
TRBV6-6	TRBJ1-1	CASSYQEVNTEAFF
TRBV7-2	TRBJ1-4	CASRPGATNEKLFF
TRBV5-5	TRBJ2-7	CASSPPGGESYEQYF
TRBV5-4	TRBJ1-1	CASSSKTVMNTEAFF
TRBV2	TRBJ1-2	CASSEGATGSYGYTF
TRBV27	TRBJ1-3	CARQEFSGNTIYF
TRBV12-5	TRBJ2-7	CASGFDRGPYEQYF
TRBV27	TRBJ2-7	CASSLAVRDKGNF
TRBV5-1	TRBJ2-7	CASSFDSGGDEQYF
TRBV3-1/TRBV3-2	TRBJ1-6	CASSLLGTESSYNSPLHF
TRBV27	TRBJ2-2	CASTLGIPGTGELFF
TRBV4-1	TRBJ2-7	CASSHPGEDYEQYF
TRBV6-1	TRBJ1-6	CASSEEGGISPLHF